The 13 T cell receptor beta chains reported below all come from one sample, sequenced in a study of T cells after somatic rescue of genetic block. The repertoire was sequenced with immunoSEQ multiplex PCR; TCRdb's copy has only in-frame clones and lacks some. The sample holds some 15,000 clones, about two thirds seen once. Sequenced: peripheral blood mononuclear cells (PBMCs). Every receptor here comes from a boy between 10 and 17 years old.

This chain connects TRBV30 to TRBJ1-4; 8 bases match TRBD1. This CDR3 is built from 15 residues. Germline CDR1 and CDR2: GTSNPN and SVGIG (reference sequence). J lost 2 bases, V lost 3 bases, and 5 bases had no gene match. For the CDR3, the DNA is TGTGCCTGGAGCCCCGGACAGGGCACTAATGAAAAACTGTTTTTT. Its protein product is CAWSPGQGTNEKLFF.

V gene TRBV6-5 combines with J gene TRBJ2-1; 12 bases align to TRBD2. This CDR3 comprises 16 residues. J lost 8 bases, V lost 0 bases, and 5 bases had no gene match. Germline CDR1 reads MNHEY; CDR2 reads SVGAGI. In nucleotides, the CDR3 is TGTGCCAGCAGTTACTCTCGGACTAGCGGGGACTATGAGCAGTTCTTC. Translation: CASSYSRTSGDYEQFF.

V and J are TRBV28 and TRBJ1-4; D unresolved. The CDR3 runs to 12 residues. With 7 bases removed from V and 5 bases from J, the gap between germline ends came to 8 bases. The germline gives CDR1 MDHEN, CDR2 SYDVKM. CDR3 bases: TGTGCCAGCACGGCAGTGAATGAAAAACTGTTTTTT. Its protein product is CASTAVNEKLFF.

The chain couples TRBV5-5 to TRBJ2-7; 8 nucleotides align to TRBD2. Losses at the gene ends were 0 bases for V and 4 bases for J; bases not matched to a gene: 9. Germline CDR1 and CDR2: SGHKS and YYEKEE (reference sequence). The CDR3 has 16 residues. CDR3 region: CASSLGLAGNLYEQYF. The CDR3 DNA reads as TGTGCCAGCAGCTTGGGGCTAGCGGGTAACCTTTACGAGCAGTACTTC. The variable domain in full, completed from reference TRBV5-5 and TRBJ2-7, reads DAGVTQSPTHLIKTRGQQVTLRCSPISGHKSVSWYQQVLGQGPQFIFQYYEKEERGRGNFPDRFSARQFPNYSSELNVNALLLGDSALYLCASSLGLAGNLYEQYFGPGTRLTVT.

This clone was found a few times. J is TRBJ2-2 and V is TRBV5-1; 12 positions match TRBD1. The V segment lost 4 bases and the J segment 6 bases; nucleotides outside the gene matches: 10. Looked up from germline, CDR1 is SGHRS and CDR2 is YFSETQ. This CDR3 is built from 17 residues. CDR3 amino acids: CASSPLGGQGAAGELFF. The CDR3 nucleotides read TGCGCCAGCAGCCCCCTAGGGGGACAGGGGGCGGCCGGGGAGCTGTTTTTT.

J is TRBJ1-5 and V is TRBV28; TRBD1 is a possible D gene (5 bases). The CDR3 sequence is 16 residues long. Germline V gene sequence: CDR1 MDHEN, CDR2 SYDVKM. Here the CDR3 DNA reads TGTGCAGTCCAGTTGGGGGGTGCCTATAGCAATCAGCCCCAGCATTTT. Amino acids: CAVQLGGAYSNQPQHF.

This rearrangement joins TRBV10-3 to TRBJ1-4, with 8 bases lining up with TRBD1. Per the germline V gene, CDR1 is ENHRY and CDR2 is SYGVKD. The CDR3 loop spans 15 amino acids. Trimming took 3 bases from V and 5 from J; bases not matched to a gene: 5. The CDR3 DNA reads TGTGCCATCAGTGATGAAGGACAGGGAAATGAAAAACTGTTTTTT. This gives the protein CAISDEGQGNEKLFF.

In nucleotides, the CDR3 is TGTGCCAGCAGGGAGGGGTTTTACGAGCAGTACTTC. This encodes CASREGFYEQYF. V gene TRBV27 combines with J gene TRBJ2-7; tentatively, D is TRBD2 (6 bases). The CDR3 is 12 amino acids. Trimming left V 6 bases short and J 4 bases short, with 10 bases between. CDR1 and CDR2 (germline): MNHEY, SMNVEV (reference sequence).

This clone is a singleton in its sample. The J gene is TRBJ2-2, the V gene TRBV29-1, with D perhaps matching TRBD1 or TRBD2 (5 bases each). This CDR3 region has 14 residues. Germline loops: CDR1 SQVTM, CDR2 ANQGSEA. V was clipped by 7 bases and J by 5 bases, with 17 bases between them. For the CDR3, the DNA is TGCAGCGCTCCGGGACCCTGGGGAACCGGGGAGCTGTTTTTT. Amino acids: CSAPGPWGTGELFF.

This clone appeared a single time. The rearrangement uses TRBV5-1 and TRBJ2-7; 10 bases line up with TRBD1. The CDR3 has 14 residues. V lost 4 bases and J lost 3; bases outside the gene matches: 4. Germline V gene lookup returns CDR1 SGHRS and CDR2 YFSETQ. In DNA form, the CDR3 reads TGCGCCAGCAGCGTAAGGGACAGGGGCTACGAGCAGTACTTC. Translated, it gives CASSVRDRGYEQYF.

This sequence joins TRBV18 and TRBJ1-5; unclear D gene. The V gene lost 2 bases and the J gene lost 1 base, with 3 bases spanning the gap. CDR1 is KGHSH, CDR2 LQKENI, per germline. This CDR3 spans 13 amino acids. The CDR3, as DNA: TGTGCCAGCTCACCATACAGCAATCAGCCCCAGCATTTT. It specifies CASSPYSNQPQHF.

The CDR3 sequence: CASSPRGAGGNQPQHF. CDR3 nucleotides: TGTGCCAGCTCACCCCGCGGGGCGGGGGGCAATCAGCCCCAGCATTTT. This chain connects TRBV18 to TRBJ1-5; a weak D match, TRBD1 (5 bases). CDR3 size: 16 residues. CDR1 and CDR2 (germline): KGHSH, LQKENI. V was trimmed by 3 bases and J by 2 bases, leaving 14 bases between them.

The sample holds a few counts of this clone. This sequence joins TRBV30 and TRBJ2-2, with D maybe TRBD2 (6 bases). Germline assignment: CDR1 GTSNPN and CDR2 SVGIG (reference sequence). Between the trimmed V and J ends, which lost 2 bases and 6 bases, there was a span of 10 bases. The CDR3 totals 13 residues. Written as DNA, the CDR3 is TGTGCCTGGAGTTTCGGAGGGGCCGGGGAGCTGTTTTTT. It translates to CAWSFGGAGELFF.